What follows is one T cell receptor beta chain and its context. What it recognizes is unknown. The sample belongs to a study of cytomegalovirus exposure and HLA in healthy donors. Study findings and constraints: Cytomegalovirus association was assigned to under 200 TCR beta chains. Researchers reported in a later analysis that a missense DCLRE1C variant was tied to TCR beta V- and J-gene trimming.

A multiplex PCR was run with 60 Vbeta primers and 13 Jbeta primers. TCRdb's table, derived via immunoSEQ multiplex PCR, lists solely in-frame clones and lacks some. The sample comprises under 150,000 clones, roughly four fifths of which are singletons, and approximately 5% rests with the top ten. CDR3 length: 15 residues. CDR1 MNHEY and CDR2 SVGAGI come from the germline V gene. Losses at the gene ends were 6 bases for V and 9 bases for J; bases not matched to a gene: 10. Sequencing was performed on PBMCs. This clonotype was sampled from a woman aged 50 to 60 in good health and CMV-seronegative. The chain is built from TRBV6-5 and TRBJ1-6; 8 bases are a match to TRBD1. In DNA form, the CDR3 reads TGTGCCAGCAGCATTTGGACAGGGAAAGGTTCACCCCTCCACTTT. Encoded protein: CASSIWTGKGSPLHF.